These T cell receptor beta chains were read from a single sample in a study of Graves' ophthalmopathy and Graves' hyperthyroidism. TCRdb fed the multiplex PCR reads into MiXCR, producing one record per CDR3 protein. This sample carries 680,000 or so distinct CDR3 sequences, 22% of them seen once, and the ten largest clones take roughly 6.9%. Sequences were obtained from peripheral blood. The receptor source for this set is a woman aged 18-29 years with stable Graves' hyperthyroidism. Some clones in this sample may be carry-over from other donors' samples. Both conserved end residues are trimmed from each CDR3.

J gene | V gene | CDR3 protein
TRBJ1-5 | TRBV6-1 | ASSAGQGLLGNQPQH
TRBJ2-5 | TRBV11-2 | ASSLGQGVKTQY
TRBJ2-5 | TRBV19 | ASSISGLAGGPETQY
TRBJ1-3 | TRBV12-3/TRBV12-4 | ASSLRGNSGNTIY
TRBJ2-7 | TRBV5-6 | ASSSRGRTYEQY
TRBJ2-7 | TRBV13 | ASSWGQAPYEQY
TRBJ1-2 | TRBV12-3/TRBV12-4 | ASSLGSSYGYT
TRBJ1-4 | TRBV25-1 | ASSEGWGFHSNEKLF
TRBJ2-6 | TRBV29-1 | SALDRAGVSGANVLT
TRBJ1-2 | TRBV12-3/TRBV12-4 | ASSKIGWGYT
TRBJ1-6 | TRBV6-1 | ASSEPGTGRGSPLH
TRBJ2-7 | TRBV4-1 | ASSLQVQDYEQY
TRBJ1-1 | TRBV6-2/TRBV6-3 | ASSYSWEYTEAF
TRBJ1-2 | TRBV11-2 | ASSRPSDGANYGYT
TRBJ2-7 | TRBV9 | ASSPRLALIYEQY
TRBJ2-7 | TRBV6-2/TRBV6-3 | ASSYSPGLHVPGYEQY
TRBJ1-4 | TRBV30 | AWGPHQGQGNEKLF
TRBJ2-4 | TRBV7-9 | ASRPRTGLDIQY
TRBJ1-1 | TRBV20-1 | SAKTGAGDTEAF
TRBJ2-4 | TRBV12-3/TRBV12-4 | SSNNSQNIQY
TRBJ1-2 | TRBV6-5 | ASSYRQGPVGYGYT
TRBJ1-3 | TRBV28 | ASSLSVGSGNTIY
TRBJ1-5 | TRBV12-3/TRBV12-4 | ASGEADSNQPQH
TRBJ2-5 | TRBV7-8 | ASSLALRERKETQY
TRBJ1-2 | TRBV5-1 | ASSRDTSNYGYT
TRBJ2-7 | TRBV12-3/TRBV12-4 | ASSFGAGSSYEQY
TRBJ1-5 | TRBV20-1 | SARRRGGTRGNQPQH
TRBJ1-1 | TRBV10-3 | AIRAGQGMNTEAF
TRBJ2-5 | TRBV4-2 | ASSQDLLGTQY
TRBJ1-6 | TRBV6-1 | ASSPLGQGRSPLH
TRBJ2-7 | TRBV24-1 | ATSRVSLSPLTYEQY